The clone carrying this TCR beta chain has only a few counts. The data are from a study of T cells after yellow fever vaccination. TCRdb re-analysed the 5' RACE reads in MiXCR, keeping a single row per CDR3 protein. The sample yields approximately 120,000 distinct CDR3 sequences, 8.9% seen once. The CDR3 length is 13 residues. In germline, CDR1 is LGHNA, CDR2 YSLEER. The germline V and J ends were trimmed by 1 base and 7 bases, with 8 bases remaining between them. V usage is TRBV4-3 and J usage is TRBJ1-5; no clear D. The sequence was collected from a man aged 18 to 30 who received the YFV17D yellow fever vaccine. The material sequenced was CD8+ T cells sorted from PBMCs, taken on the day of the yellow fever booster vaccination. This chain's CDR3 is CASSQVVSQPQHF. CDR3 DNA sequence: TGCGCCAGCAGCCAAGTCGTGTCCCAGCCCCAGCATTTT.